Described below is a single T cell receptor (beta chain) sequence and its context. As yet, its antigen is unknown. The sample comes from a study of T-cell memory formation after mild COVID-19. The CDR3 extends over 14 amino acids. CDR1 is LNHDA, CDR2 SQIVND, per germline (reference sequence). Trimming removed 6 bases from V and 2 bases from J, with 12 bases in between. The 5'RACE method, run with constant-segment primers, produced TCR alpha and TCR beta cDNA libraries (carrying sample barcodes and UMIs). Using its own MiXCR run on the 5' RACE reads, TCRdb lists one record per CDR3 protein. The table lists 120,000 or so distinct CDR3 sequences, 16% of them singletons. Findings of the study overall: Cross-reactive memory seemingly joined, as some responding clones were found in pre-infection memory. The authors left the SARS-CoV-2 specificity of second-wave clones peaking on day 37 unconfirmed.

The V and J genes are TRBV19 and TRBJ2-3; D unclear. The clonotype comes from an adult woman who had mild COVID-19 (a few samples of this study predate the infection). Cell type and time point are not known. Input material: PBMCs or a T cell subset sorted from them (not recorded which). The DNA for the CDR3 is TGTGCCAGTAGGTCCTTTGCGGACACAGATACGCAGTATTTT. This sequence encodes CASRSFADTDTQYF.